Presented here are 21 T cell receptor beta chains from one specimen sequenced in a study of T cell clones after liver transplantation. Data came from immunoSEQ multiplex PCR; TCRdb stores just in-frame clones and leaves some out. Of 50,000 to 55,000 clones in the sample, roughly 74% were seen once. Material: CD4+ T cells from blood, obtained more than 52 months after liver transplant. These receptor sequences come from a human patient who received a liver transplant. Some T cells may be graft donor cells.

V and J are TRBV28 and TRBJ1-2; the D gene is possibly TRBD1 (5 bases). The CDR3 covers 15 residues. Germline CDR1 MDHEN, CDR2 SYDVKM. Deletions cut 5 bases from V and 2 bases from J, with 15 bases between. CDR3 sequence reads: CASSTKSEGNYGYTF. CDR3 in DNA: TGTGCCAGCAGTACGAAGTCAGAGGGGAACTATGGCTACACCTTC.

The J gene is TRBJ2-1, the V gene TRBV9; D perhaps matches TRBD2 (6 bases). Germline CDR1 and CDR2: SGDLS and YYNGEE. V lost 5 bases to trimming and J lost 3 bases, with 18 bases between them. The CDR3 extends over 16 amino acids. CDR3 sequence (DNA): TGTGCCAGCAGAGACACTCCGGGACTTAACTACAATGAGCAGTTCTTC. The encoded protein is CASRDTPGLNYNEQFF.

This clone was seen only a few times. V is TRBV30 and J is TRBJ1-5; D not resolved. This CDR3 contains 14 residues. Trimming removed 3 bases from V and 7 bases from J, with 16 bases in between. Per the germline V gene, CDR1 is GTSNPN and CDR2 is SVGIG (reference sequence). For the CDR3, the DNA is TGTGCCTGGAGGGAAACTCCGACCGGGCAGCCCCAGCATTTT. Translated, it gives CAWRETPTGQPQHF.

The rearrangement uses TRBV7-3 and TRBJ2-1; 13 nucleotides agree with TRBD2. The trim removed 5 bases at V and 5 bases at J, leaving 0 bases unmatched. CDR1 SGHTA and CDR2 FQGTGA come from the germline V gene. The CDR3 sequence is 14 residues long. As DNA, the CDR3 is TGTGCCAGCAGCACTAGCGGGGGGGACAATGAGCAGTTCTTC. This codes for CASSTSGGDNEQFF.

This chain links TRBV19 with TRBJ2-3; TRBD1 agrees at 10 bases. The CDR3 contains 17 residues. Germline assignment: CDR1 LNHDA and CDR2 SQIVND (reference sequence). J lost 2 bases, V lost 2 bases, and 7 bases had no gene match. CDR3 DNA sequence: TGTGCCAGTAGTATATCTCCGGGACAGGGGTTCACAGATACGCAGTATTTT. Encoded protein: CASSISPGQGFTDTQYF.

The V gene is TRBV19, the J gene TRBJ1-5; D not certain. The CDR3 runs to 13 residues. Germline CDR1 is LNHDA and CDR2 is SQIVND (reference sequence). Between the trimmed V and J ends, which lost 9 bases and 3 bases, there was a span of 12 bases. For the CDR3, the DNA is TGTGCCAGCGGTAAGGGAAACAATCAGCCCCAGCATTTT. It translates to CASGKGNNQPQHF.

The chain carries TRBV30 and TRBJ2-3; 9 positions agree with TRBD2. Germline trimming cut 8 bases from V and 2 bases from J; bases unmatched to any gene: 5. The CDR3 has 13 residues. CDR1 and CDR2 (germline): GTSNPN, SVGIG (reference sequence). The CDR3 here is CAIAGGSTDTQYF. In nucleotides, the CDR3 is TGTGCCATCGCGGGGGGGTCCACAGATACGCAGTATTTT.

In its sample, this clone was seen once. This rearrangement joins TRBV6-1 to TRBJ1-2; 9 bases line up with TRBD1. CDR3 length: 14 residues. V lost 6 bases and J lost 3; bases outside the gene matches: 5. The germline V gene encodes CDR1 MNHNS and CDR2 SASEGT. The CDR3 reads CASRPRQGDYGYTF. CDR3 nucleotide sequence: TGTGCCAGCAGGCCCAGACAGGGGGACTATGGCTACACCTTC.

The gene calls are TRBV6-6 and TRBJ2-1; a possible D gene is TRBD1 (5 bases). V lost 7 bases and J 6 bases, leaving 19 bases between the germline ends. Germline-derived CDR1 and CDR2 are MNHNY and SVGAGI (reference sequence). The CDR3 covers 15 residues. In DNA, the CDR3 is TGTGCCAGCACTAAAGGGGCAACCCCTGGCAATGAGCAGTTCTTC. It codes for CASTKGATPGNEQFF.

This chain uses TRBV6-1 with TRBJ1-2, with D perhaps TRBD1 (5 bases). CDR1 and CDR2 (germline): MNHNS, SASEGT. This CDR3 is built from 13 residues. V lost 2 bases, J lost 4 bases, and 8 bases lay in between. Written as DNA, the CDR3 is TGTGCCAGCAGTGAATGGGGGGTCTATGGCTACACCTTC. Translation: CASSEWGVYGYTF.

This chain connects TRBV5-1 to TRBJ1-5; D is ambiguous. This CDR3 has 15 amino acids. Deletions cut 4 bases from V and 5 bases from J, with 16 bases between. The germline CDR1 and CDR2 sequences are SGHRS and YFSETQ. The CDR3: CASSRSSGADQPQHF. As DNA, the CDR3 is TGCGCCAGCAGCCGGTCTAGTGGTGCCGATCAGCCCCAGCATTTT.

The chain carries TRBV28 and TRBJ2-7; D ambiguous. CDR1 is MDHEN and CDR2 is SYDVKM in the germline V gene. The CDR3 runs 13 residues. V shed 6 bases and J shed 2 bases, with 11 bases lying between them. The CDR3 DNA is TGTGCCAGCAGCCCAGCTAATACCTACGAGCAGTACTTC. Protein sequence: CASSPANTYEQYF.

This clone occurred a few times. The V and J genes are TRBV5-4 and TRBJ2-7, with D unresolved. CDR3 length: 14 amino acids. Germline V lookup: CDR1 SGHNT, CDR2 YYREEE (reference sequence). The germline V and J ends were trimmed by 1 base and 1 base, with 9 bases remaining between them. In nucleotides, the CDR3 is TGTGCCAGCAGCTTGTATGGGGTTTCCTACGAGCAGTACTTC. Encoded protein: CASSLYGVSYEQYF.

The sample holds a few counts of this clone. CDR3 in amino acids: CAGRDTGHSPLHF. CDR3 DNA: TGTGCCGGCCGGGACACCGGCCATTCACCCCTCCACTTT. The V gene is TRBV28, the J gene TRBJ1-6, with a tentative D call TRBD1 (6 bases). Germline V lookup: CDR1 MDHEN, CDR2 SYDVKM. CDR3 length: 13 residues. Trimming removed 11 bases from V and 8 bases from J, with 16 bases in between. Based on the CDR3 plus reference TRBV28 and TRBJ1-6, the full variable domain is DVKVTQSSRYLVKRTGEKVFLECVQDMDHENMFWYRQDPGLGLRLIYFSYDVKMKEKGDIPEGYSVSREKKERFSLILESASTNQTSMYLCAGRDTGHSPLHFGNGTRLTVT.

In its sample, this clone was seen once. This chain links TRBV6-1 with TRBJ2-3; maybe TRBD1 (6 bases). The V and J ends lost 6 bases and 6 bases respectively, with 10 bases between them. In germline, CDR1 is MNHNS, CDR2 SASEGT. The CDR3 has 12 amino acids. CDR3 amino acids: CASRYQGDTQYF. CDR3 nucleotides: TGTGCCAGCAGATACCAGGGGGATACGCAGTATTTT.

The J gene is TRBJ2-3, the V gene TRBV5-6, with TRBD1 as a possible D gene (6 bases). V gave up 7 bases and J gave up 0 bases, with 12 bases separating them. Germline V gene sequence: CDR1 SGHDT, CDR2 YYEEEE. The CDR3 extends over 14 amino acids. The CDR3 DNA reads TGTGCCAGCGGGACAACTACTAGCACAGATACGCAGTATTTT. It encodes CASGTTTSTDTQYF.

The chain joins TRBV27 to TRBJ2-7; D perhaps matches TRBD1 (6 bases). Trimming took off 4 bases at V and 4 bases at J, with 11 bases between the two ends. Germline V gene lookup returns CDR1 MNHEY and CDR2 SMNVEV (reference sequence). The CDR3 runs 13 residues. The CDR3 coding sequence is TGTGCCAGCAGTTCCAACAGGGAGTACGAGCAGTACTTC. Protein product: CASSSNREYEQYF.

The rearrangement uses TRBV6-6 and TRBJ2-3; D ambiguous. There are 12 residues in the CDR3. Trimming shortened V by 0 bases and J by 6 bases, and 4 bases separated the two germline ends. Germline V gives CDR1 MNHNY, CDR2 SVGAGI (reference sequence). Here the CDR3 DNA reads TGTGCCAGCAGTTACTCACGGGATACGCAGTATTTT. This codes for CASSYSRDTQYF.

The V call is TRBV6-5, the J call TRBJ1-5; D remains ambiguous. The CDR3 runs 13 residues. Trimming left V 6 bases short and J 8 bases short, with 14 bases between. Germline V CDR1 and CDR2: MNHEY, SVGAGI. CDR3 bases: TGTGCCAGCAGAAACGGAGAGGGCGAGCCCCAGCATTTT. The encoded protein is CASRNGEGEPQHF.

This clone showed up just a few times. The chain joins TRBV19 to TRBJ1-4; D call uncertain. V lost 5 bases and J lost 8, with 12 bases in between. The germline V gene has CDR1 LNHDA and CDR2 SQIVND (reference sequence). This CDR3 is 13 amino acids long. The DNA of the CDR3 is TGTGCCAGTAGTCGCTCCCCCAACGAAAAACTGTTTTTT. Translation: CASSRSPNEKLFF. Drawing the rest from reference TRBV19 and TRBJ1-4, the complete variable domain is DGGITQSPKYLFRKEGQNVTLSCEQNLNHDAMYWYRQDPGQGLRLIYYSQIVNDFQKGDIAEGYSVSREKKESFPLTVTSAQKNPTAFYLCASSRSPNEKLFFGSGTQLSVL.

The CDR3 region has the DNA TGTGCCAGCAGTTTTGGTCCCTCCTACAATGAGCAGTTCTTC. Protein product: CASSFGPSYNEQFF. This chain links TRBV6-5 with TRBJ2-1; D gene ambiguous. The germline CDR1 and CDR2 sequences are MNHEY and SVGAGI. CDR3 length equals 14 residues. With 4 bases removed from V and 0 bases from J, the gap between germline ends came to 7 bases.